These 32 T cell receptor beta chains were sequenced from one sample in a study of blood T cell repertoires in COVID-19. Produced via immunoSEQ multiplex PCR; TCRdb's table is partial and in-frame only. The table includes roughly 30,000 clones, 65% to 90% detected once. The sequencing sample was made of peripheral blood. Receptors originate from a human donor in a cohort sampled during active COVID-19.

This rearrangement joins TRBV4-1 to TRBJ2-1, with a weak D call TRBD2 (7 bases). This CDR3 is built from 18 residues. CDR1 and CDR2 from the germline V gene are MGHRA and YSYEKL. V was pared by 4 bases and J by 0 bases, with 19 bases between. CDR3 sequence: CASSRGGGDLSSYNEQFF. The DNA of the CDR3 is TGCGCCAGCAGCCGGGGGGGCGGAGATCTGAGCTCCTACAATGAGCAGTTCTTC.

The chain recombines TRBV9 with TRBJ2-5, with D maybe TRBD2 (6 bases). The germline CDR1 and CDR2 sequences are SGDLS and YYNGEE. This CDR3 comprises 17 residues. The germline V and J ends were trimmed by 0 bases and 5 bases, with 20 bases remaining between them. This CDR3 is CASSVVPVGGVGETQYF. In nucleotides, the CDR3 is TGTGCCAGCAGCGTAGTCCCCGTGGGGGGTGTAGGTGAGACCCAGTACTTC.

This clone was recorded a few times. The chain links TRBV6-2 or TRBV6-3 to TRBJ1-2, with a tentative D call TRBD1 (5 bases). The CDR3 is 13 residues long. Germline-derived CDR1 and CDR2 are MNHEY and SVGEGT. Trimming took off 5 bases at V and 1 base at J, with 8 bases between the two ends. The CDR3 spells CASSRQSNYGYTF. The CDR3 nucleotides are TGTGCCAGCAGTAGACAGAGTAACTATGGCTACACCTTC.

The rearrangement uses TRBV7-9 and TRBJ2-1, with D perhaps matching TRBD1 (6 bases). This CDR3 is built from 15 residues. Germline V gene lookup returns CDR1 SEHNR and CDR2 FQNEAQ (reference sequence). V was shortened by 2 bases and J by 10 bases, with 18 bases between the two germline ends. The DNA of the CDR3 is TGTGCCAGCAGCTTATACAGGGACCTCTCCAGAGAGCAGTTCTTC. This translates into CASSLYRDLSREQFF.

This chain links TRBV6-5 with TRBJ2-1; TRBD2 aligns across 8 bases. This CDR3 has 15 amino acids. The trim removed 6 bases at V and 8 bases at J, leaving 12 bases unmatched. Germline values: CDR1 MNHEY, CDR2 SVGAGI. Here the CDR3 DNA reads TGTGCCAGCAGCCCGGGAGGGGCGGGGAGGGATGAGCAGTTCTTC. Protein product: CASSPGGAGRDEQFF.

The V gene is TRBV5-6, the J gene TRBJ2-3, with 11 bases identical to TRBD2. CDR3 length: 16 residues. Germline V lookup: CDR1 SGHDT, CDR2 YYEEEE. The trim removed 1 base at V and 3 bases at J, leaving 4 bases unmatched. The CDR3 protein is CASSLLGLAVTDTQYF. CDR3 DNA sequence: TGTGCCAGCAGCTTGTTGGGACTAGCGGTTACAGATACGCAGTATTTT.

This clone was observed a handful of times. The CDR3 loop reads CASSLVAANYGYTF. The CDR3 DNA is TGTGCCAGCAGCTTAGTGGCAGCTAACTATGGCTACACCTTC. This sequence joins TRBV7-2 and TRBJ1-2; D is uncertain. V was shortened by 1 base and J by 0 bases, with 6 bases between the two germline ends. From germline, CDR1 is SGHTA and CDR2 FQGNSA. The CDR3 totals 14 residues.

The chain recombines TRBV7-9 with TRBJ2-5; D is perhaps TRBD1 (6 bases). The germline CDR1 and CDR2 sequences are SEHNR and FQNEAQ (reference sequence). CDR3 length: 16 amino acids. The ends were cut back, 1 base at V and 6 bases at J, with 18 bases in the middle. CDR3 nucleotide sequence: TGTGCCAGCAGCTTAGGTGGGGGCGGCAGGGGTCAGACCCAGTACTTC. Its translation is CASSLGGGGRGQTQYF. The whole variable domain, filled in from reference TRBV7-9 and TRBJ2-5, reads DTGVSQNPRHKITKRGQNVTFRCDPISEHNRLYWYRQTLGQGPEFLTYFQNEAQLEKSRLLSDRFSAERPKGSFSTLEIQRTEQGDSAMYLCASSLGGGGRGQTQYFGPGTRLLVL.

V usage is TRBV7-6 and J usage is TRBJ2-5; tentatively, D is TRBD1 (6 bases). Trimming cost V 0 bases and J 5 bases, with 13 bases left between them. Germline V lookup: CDR1 SGHVS, CDR2 FNYEAQ. CDR3 size: 15 residues. The CDR3 DNA follows: TGTGCCAGCAGCTTAGCGTGGGCAGGGGCCGAGACCCAGTACTTC. Translating gives CASSLAWAGAETQYF.

The V gene is TRBV30, the J gene TRBJ1-5, with a weak D call TRBD1 (6 bases). Between the trimmed V and J ends, which lost 2 bases and 1 base, there was a span of 12 bases. CDR3 length equals 15 residues. Per the germline V gene, CDR1 is GTSNPN and CDR2 is SVGIG (reference sequence). The CDR3 is CAWSTLTGSNQPQHF. The DNA of the CDR3 is TGTGCCTGGAGTACCTTGACAGGCAGCAATCAGCCCCAGCATTTT. Complete variable domain (other parts from reference TRBV30 and TRBJ1-5): SQTIHQWPATLVQPVGSPLSLECTVEGTSNPNLYWYRQAAGRGLQLLFYSVGIGQISSEVPQNLSASRPQDRQFILSSKKLLLSDSGFYLCAWSTLTGSNQPQHFGDGTRLSIL.

J is TRBJ2-1 and V is TRBV19; 9 nucleotides line up with TRBD1. The CDR3 contains 15 residues. The ends lost 7 bases at V and 4 bases at J; junction bases unmatched: 8. CDR1 and CDR2 (germline): LNHDA, SQIVND (reference sequence). In DNA, the CDR3 is TGTGCCAGTAATACCGGGACAGGGTCATACAATGAGCAGTTCTTC. Its translation is CASNTGTGSYNEQFF.

The chain carries TRBV7-2 and TRBJ1-3, with no clear D. Germline CDR1 and CDR2: SGHTA and FQGNSA. With 3 bases removed from V and 0 bases from J, the gap between germline ends came to 12 bases. This CDR3 is 16 amino acids long. CDR3 coding DNA: TGTGCCAGCAGCTTTTCCCACAGTCTCTCTGGAAACACCATATATTTT. Encoded protein: CASSFSHSLSGNTIYF.

The J gene is TRBJ1-6, the V gene TRBV27; TRBD1 matches 9 bases. The CDR3 is made up of 17 amino acids. Germline trimming cut 2 bases from V and 5 bases from J; bases unmatched to any gene: 7. Germline-derived CDR1 and CDR2 are MNHEY and SMNVEV (reference sequence). Here the CDR3 DNA reads TGTGCCAGCAGTTTACAGTGGGGACAGGGTGATAATTCACCCCTCCACTTT. Protein sequence: CASSLQWGQGDNSPLHF.

The chain recombines TRBV7-2 with TRBJ2-3; no clear D. The CDR3 loop spans 14 amino acids. Trimming removed 4 bases from V and 2 bases from J, with 10 bases in between. Germline V gene data show CDR1 as SGHTA and CDR2 as FQGNSA. CDR3 DNA sequence: TGTGCCAGCAGCTCCAGTGGGCACACAGATACGCAGTATTTT. Translating it yields CASSSSGHTDTQYF.

The V and J genes are TRBV7-2 and TRBJ1-5; D ambiguous. Germline V gene sequence: CDR1 SGHTA, CDR2 FQGNSA. The CDR3 length is 15 residues. Trimming removed 3 bases from V and 1 base from J, with 10 bases in between. In nucleotides, the CDR3 is TGTGCCAGCAGCTTGCGGCCCCTAAGCAATCAGCCCCAGCATTTT. Protein: CASSLRPLSNQPQHF.

This chain connects TRBV7-2 to TRBJ1-1; 8 nucleotides align to TRBD1. CDR1 SGHTA and CDR2 FQGNSA come from the germline V gene. J gave up 4 bases and V 6 bases, and 4 bases lay outside the gene matches. CDR3 length equals 13 residues. The CDR3 bases are TGTGCCAGCAGGGGACAGGCGGGCACTGAAGCTTTCTTT. Translation gives CASRGQAGTEAFF.

The V and J genes are TRBV21-1 and TRBJ1-3; TRBD1 is the table's D call and was not checked against the DNA. TRBV21-1 is noted as a pseudogene. CDR3 size: 17 residues. The CDR3 DNA follows: TGTGCCAGCAGCGCTGTCAGGGTGGGGAACTCTGGAAACACCATATATTTT. This translates into CASSAVRVGNSGNTIYF.

This chain uses TRBV6-6 with TRBJ2-7; 7 bases are shared with TRBD1. In germline, CDR1 is MNHNY, CDR2 SVGAGI (reference sequence). Losses at the gene ends were 6 bases for V and 2 bases for J; bases not matched to a gene: 7. This CDR3 has 14 amino acids. CDR3 loop: CASRPTGATYEQYF. In nucleotides, the CDR3 is TGTGCCAGCAGGCCTACAGGGGCCACCTACGAGCAGTACTTC.

The rearrangement uses TRBV11-2 and TRBJ1-2; 8 bases map to TRBD1. In germline, CDR1 is SGHAT, CDR2 FQNNGV. With 4 bases clipped from V and 8 bases from J, the junction kept 6 bases outside the gene matches. There are 13 residues in the CDR3. CDR3: CASSYTGGEGYTF. The CDR3 DNA reads TGTGCCAGCAGCTACACAGGGGGAGAAGGCTACACCTTC.

By sample fraction, this clone is medium-sized. The gene calls are TRBV27 and TRBJ1-2, with D uncertain. The CDR3 is made up of 14 amino acids. The V and J ends lost 3 bases and 0 bases respectively, with 8 bases between them. Germline V gives CDR1 MNHEY, CDR2 SMNVEV (reference sequence). CDR3 sequence (DNA): TGTGCCAGCAGTTTTGGAGTAGCTAACTATGGCTACACCTTC. Its translation: CASSFGVANYGYTF.

The chain couples TRBV19 to TRBJ2-1, with 8 bases that match TRBD2. This CDR3 is 15 amino acids long. Germline-derived CDR1 and CDR2 are LNHDA and SQIVND (reference sequence). V lost 0 bases and J lost 9; bases outside the gene matches: 7. The CDR3 coding sequence is TGTGCCAGTAGTATAGAACCGGGGGGGAGTATTGAGCAGTTCTTC. Protein: CASSIEPGGSIEQFF.

The chain combines TRBV19 with TRBJ1-2; D ambiguous. V lost 5 bases and J lost 2, with 15 bases in between. Germline values: CDR1 LNHDA, CDR2 SQIVND (reference sequence). This CDR3 has 15 residues. The CDR3 nucleotides read TGTGCCAGTAGTGCTGACATATACGTAAACTATGGCTACACCTTC. Residues: CASSADIYVNYGYTF.

V and J are TRBV9 and TRBJ2-3; TRBD1 agrees at 8 bases. The germline V gene encodes CDR1 SGDLS and CDR2 YYNGEE. The CDR3 loop spans 18 amino acids. V was clipped by 1 base and J by 0 bases; unmatched bases: 10. CDR3 amino acids: CASSVRGLTGASTDTQYF. CDR3 nucleotides: TGTGCCAGCAGCGTAAGAGGGCTGACAGGGGCTAGCACAGATACGCAGTATTTT.

The chain employs TRBV7-3 and TRBJ1-1, with 7 bases matching TRBD1. CDR1 and CDR2 from the germline V gene are SGHTA and FQGTGA. The V and J ends lost 5 bases and 5 bases, in that order; junction bases with no gene match: 20. This CDR3 has 18 residues. CDR3 bases: TGTGCCAGCAGCAAGGGGGCTTCAAGGCCCCAGGGAGGTACTGAAGCTTTCTTT. Residues: CASSKGASRPQGGTEAFF. Full variable domain (outside the CDR3, taken from reference TRBV7-3 and TRBJ1-1): GAGVSQTPSNKVTEKGKYVELRCDPISGHTALYWYRQSLGQGPEFLIYFQGTGAADDSGLPNDRFFAVRPEGSVSTLKIQRTERGDSAVYLCASSKGASRPQGGTEAFFGQGTRLTVV.

This clone appeared a single time. CDR3 nucleotide sequence: TGTGCCAGCAGCCCACAAGAGACCCAGTACTTC. Translation: CASSPQETQYF. The J gene is TRBJ2-5, the V gene TRBV7-9; D remains ambiguous. Germline values: CDR1 SEHNR, CDR2 FQNEAQ (reference sequence). This CDR3 contains 11 residues. Between the trimmed V and J ends, which lost 5 bases and 2 bases, there was a span of 3 bases.

The rearrangement links TRBV30 to TRBJ2-1, with 7 bases matching TRBD2. Germline V gene data show CDR1 as GTSNPN and CDR2 as SVGIG (reference sequence). V lost 0 bases to trimming and J lost 2 bases; unmatched junction nucleotides: 4. The CDR3 covers 15 residues. CDR3 amino acids: CAWSVWGGTYNEQFF. The CDR3 region has the DNA TGTGCCTGGAGTGTATGGGGGGGGACCTACAATGAGCAGTTCTTC.

The chain joins TRBV7-9 to TRBJ1-1, with a tentative D call TRBD1 (5 bases). V lost 8 bases and J lost 1, with 14 bases in between. The CDR3 covers 14 residues. The germline CDR1 and CDR2 sequences are SEHNR and FQNEAQ (reference sequence). The CDR3 here is CASEGRQTNTEAFF. The CDR3 DNA reads TGTGCCAGCGAGGGGAGGCAGACGAACACTGAAGCTTTCTTT.

CDR3 amino acids: CASSNRGYNSPLHF. In nucleotides, the CDR3 is TGTGCCAGTAGTAACAGGGGTTATAATTCACCCCTCCACTTT. The chain links TRBV19 to TRBJ1-6; 7 bases are a match to TRBD1. The CDR3 loop spans 14 amino acids. Looked up from germline, CDR1 is LNHDA and CDR2 is SQIVND (reference sequence). The trim removed 4 bases at V and 4 bases at J, leaving 1 base unmatched.

The CDR3 sequence is CASSLKRGGYTEAFF. DNA for the CDR3: TGTGCCAGCAGTCTGAAAAGGGGTGGGTACACTGAAGCTTTCTTT. The V gene is TRBV27, the J gene TRBJ1-1; maybe TRBD1 (5 bases). CDR1 is MNHEY and CDR2 is SMNVEV in the germline V gene (reference sequence). This CDR3 has 15 residues. V lost 5 bases and J 3 bases, leaving 16 bases between the germline ends.

This chain joins TRBV6-5 and TRBJ1-5; 7 nucleotides agree with TRBD1. Per germline, CDR1 MNHEY and CDR2 SVGAGI. The CDR3 totals 15 residues. Germline trimming cut 6 bases from V and 5 bases from J; bases unmatched to any gene: 10. The CDR3 loop is CASSADRFFYQPQHF. In DNA form, the CDR3 reads TGTGCCAGCAGCGCGGACAGGTTTTTTTATCAGCCCCAGCATTTT.

This chain joins TRBV19 and TRBJ1-2; 8 bases fit TRBD1. V gave up 6 bases and J gave up 8 bases; unmatched junction bases: 20. The germline V gene has CDR1 LNHDA and CDR2 SQIVND (reference sequence). CDR3 length: 17 residues. The CDR3 DNA follows: TGTGCCAGTAGGGTCCGGGACAGGACTCTATGGTCGGAAGGCTACACCTTC. Its protein product is CASRVRDRTLWSEGYTF.

The gene calls are TRBV5-6 and TRBJ1-4; 7 positions agree with TRBD1. The V and J ends lost 0 bases and 8 bases, in that order; junction bases with no gene match: 7. The CDR3 runs to 15 residues. Germline V gene data show CDR1 as SGHDT and CDR2 as YYEEEE. The CDR3 DNA reads TGTGCCAGCAGCTTGGCAGGGGGGACAAACGAAAAACTGTTTTTT. It specifies CASSLAGGTNEKLFF.